This TCR beta chain appears in the sequencing data of a study of T cells in tuberculosis. Study background: IGRA-negative adolescents, IGRA-positive adolescents with latent tuberculosis and adults with active tuberculosis formed this South African cohort. Findings and limits, study-wide: Smaller alpha distances in active tuberculosis partly reflected shorter CDR3-alpha lengths. Cases with active tuberculosis were adults, while controls were adolescents. GMM-specific TCRs were nearer to active tuberculosis alpha repertoires, suggesting expansion.

Profiling relied on immunoSEQ multiplex PCR, and the TCRdb table lists in-frame clones only, not all of them. The data hold about 25,000 clones, with approximately 90% observed a single time. CDR1 and CDR2 from the germline V gene are SQVTM and ANQGSEA. The V gene end was trimmed by 6 bases and the J gene end by 1 base; junction bases not matched to a gene: 9. The CDR3 spans 15 residues. Note on this clone: Its antigen is unidentified.

The TCR sequence derives from a donor aged 5 to 30 with latent tuberculosis or without tuberculosis infection. Some clones in this sample may be carry-over from other donors' samples. The chain couples TRBV29-1 to TRBJ1-1; TRBD1 matches at 9 bases. The sample taken for sequencing was PBMCs. CDR3 loop: CSVGYRGRKNTEAFF. The CDR3 region has the DNA TGCAGCGTAGGATACAGGGGGCGGAAGAACACTGAAGCTTTCTTT. The full variable domain, in which reference TRBV29-1 and TRBJ1-1 provide the parts outside the CDR3, is SAVISQKPSRDICQRGTSLTIQCQVDSQVTMMFWYRQQPGQSLTLIATANQGSEATYESGFVIDKFPISRPNLTFSTLTVSNMSPEDSSIYLCSVGYRGRKNTEAFFGQGTRLTVV.